The 22 T cell receptor beta chains reported below all come from one sample, sequenced in a study of blood T cells in healthy people across ages. Sample-barcoded 5' priming and a J-beta primer mix drove a second PCR of about 6 to 12 cycles. TCRdb processed the 5' RACE reads anew with MiXCR; each CDR3 protein has one entry. The sample carries about 810,000 distinct CDR3 sequences, 30% to 45% recorded once. Material: blood. The receptors shown here come from a man younger than 30 in good health.

This clonotype was recorded a few times. CDR3 bases: TGTGCCACCAGCAGCACAGGCTACGAGCAGTACTTC. Amino acid sequence: CATSSTGYEQYF. J is TRBJ2-7 and V is TRBV15; TRBD1 is a possible D gene (5 bases). This CDR3 region has 12 residues. Per the germline V gene, CDR1 is LNHNV and CDR2 is YYDKDF (reference sequence). Trimming stripped 3 bases from V and 3 bases from J, with 6 bases between.

V and J are TRBV12-3 or TRBV12-4 and TRBJ2-7; tentatively, D is TRBD1 (5 bases). With 4 bases removed from V and 2 bases from J, the gap between germline ends came to 15 bases. This CDR3 has 15 residues. DNA for the CDR3: TGTGCCAGCAGTTATGGTATACAGGCGGCCTACGAGCAGTACTTC. The encoded protein is CASSYGIQAAYEQYF.

In its sample, this clonotype was seen many times. The rearrangement uses TRBV28 and TRBJ1-2; the D gene is possibly TRBD1 (5 bases). Germline-derived CDR1 and CDR2 are MDHEN and SYDVKM. V shed 3 bases and J shed 6 bases, with 5 bases lying between them. This CDR3 has 11 residues. The CDR3 is CASSLTDGYTF. The CDR3 nucleotides read TGTGCCAGCAGTTTGACAGATGGCTACACCTTC.

This clonotype appeared many times. Germline is not matched at one junction end, which may reflect a read error. This chain uses TRBV5-1 with TRBJ2-1; a possible D gene is TRBD1 (5 bases). The CDR3 length is 12 residues. CDR1 is SGHRS and CDR2 is YFSETQ in the germline V gene. CDR3 protein: CASSLGRNEQFF. Written as DNA, the CDR3 is TGTGCCAGCAGTTTGGGGCGAAATGAGCAGTTCTTC.

With respect to this clonotype: A much larger clone sits a single nucleotide away, making a read error possible. The V and J genes are TRBV29-1 and TRBJ2-3, with a tentative D call TRBD1 (5 bases). The CDR3 has 15 amino acids. Germline CDR1 reads SQVTM; CDR2 reads ANQGSEA. Here the CDR3 DNA reads TGCAGCGTTGTGGGGCGAGGAGATGACACAGATATGCAGTATTTT. It specifies CSVVGRGDDTDMQYF.

In its sample, this clonotype was seen a few times. The V call is TRBV24-1, the J call TRBJ2-2, with D perhaps TRBD2 (5 bases). V shed 9 bases and J shed 5 bases, with 15 bases lying between them. Germline assignment: CDR1 KGHDR and CDR2 SFDVKD. This CDR3 has 14 amino acids. The CDR3 is CATLRARGTGELFF. The CDR3 DNA reads as TGTGCCACCCTGCGGGCCCGAGGGACCGGGGAGCTGTTTTTT.

As concerns this clonotype: This may stem from a read error, because a much larger clone lies one nucleotide away. The J gene is TRBJ1-5, the V gene TRBV29-1, with 9 nucleotides matching TRBD1. This CDR3 is 13 amino acids long. Germline V gene sequence: CDR1 SQVTM, CDR2 ANQGSEA. The CDR3 is CSATGGAGQLQHF. The CDR3 nucleotides read TGCAGCGCCACAGGGGGCGCGGGGCAGCTCCAGCATTTT.

The rearrangement uses TRBV29-1 and TRBJ1-1; the match to TRBD1 covers 7 bases. The CDR3 is made up of 14 amino acids. Trimming removed 7 bases from V and 4 bases from J; junction bases left unmatched: 12. Germline V lookup: CDR1 SQVTM, CDR2 ANQGSEA. For the CDR3, the DNA is TGCAGCGCGGCCTTAGGGACAGCGGGCACTGAAGCTTTCTTT. Translation gives CSAALGTAGTEAFF.

The gene calls are TRBV6-2 or TRBV6-3 and TRBJ2-7; no firm D call. Between the trimmed V and J ends, which lost 4 bases and 4 bases, there was a span of 14 bases. CDR3 size: 14 residues. Germline CDR1 reads MNHEY; CDR2 reads SVGEGT. Written as DNA, the CDR3 is TGTGCCAGCAGTTCTCCAAGGACGGTATACGAGCAGTACTTC. This sequence encodes CASSSPRTVYEQYF.

A few counts support this clonotype. The genes are TRBV2 and TRBJ2-5; 7 bases are shared with TRBD2. J gave up 4 bases and V 3 bases, and 8 bases lay outside the gene matches. The germline CDR1 and CDR2 sequences are SNHLY and FYNNEI. The CDR3 totals 15 residues. The CDR3 DNA is TGTGCCAGCAGTGATCTCGGGGAGGGAGCAGAGACCCAGTACTTC. Translating gives CASSDLGEGAETQYF.

This clonotype was counted between two and nine times. The genes are TRBV12-3 or TRBV12-4 and TRBJ1-1; D remains unclear. This CDR3 comprises 15 residues. The V end was cut by 5 bases, the J end by 2 bases, with 15 bases between. The CDR3 DNA follows: TGTGCCAGCAGTGGGGATCCGGGCCCTAACACTGAAGCTTTCTTT. Its translation is CASSGDPGPNTEAFF.

This clonotype was observed a few times. This sequence may be a read error, since a much larger clone differs from it by one base. The J gene is TRBJ2-7, the V gene TRBV29-1; D is possibly TRBD1 or TRBD2 (6 bases each). V was pared by 2 bases and J by 7 bases, with 18 bases between. The germline V gene has CDR1 SQVTM and CDR2 ANQGSEA. This CDR3 region has 14 residues. The CDR3 DNA follows: TGCAGCGTTGAAAGGGGGGATGTTGGCAATGAGCAGTACTTC. It yields the protein CSVERGDVGNEQYF.

This chain links TRBV2 with TRBJ2-5; 9 bases line up with TRBD2. The CDR3 length is 15 residues. The germline CDR1 and CDR2 sequences are SNHLY and FYNNEI. Trimming removed 3 bases from V and 5 bases from J; junction bases left unmatched: 7. This CDR3 reads CASSEQTSGSETQYF. In nucleotides, the CDR3 is TGTGCCAGCAGTGAGCAGACTAGCGGTTCTGAGACCCAGTACTTC.

This sequence joins TRBV10-3 and TRBJ1-2; 7 positions match TRBD1. The CDR3 is 15 residues long. The germline V gene has CDR1 ENHRY and CDR2 SYGVKD. V gave up 3 bases and J gave up 8 bases; unmatched junction bases: 12. The CDR3 region is CAISDGLGRGKGYTF. CDR3 DNA sequence: TGTGCCATCAGTGACGGCCTGGGCAGGGGGAAAGGCTACACCTTC.

The V and J genes are TRBV20-1 and TRBJ2-5; 10 bases map to TRBD2. Germline CDR1 is DFQATT and CDR2 is SNEGSKA (reference sequence). This CDR3 has 16 residues. Trimming at V came to 3 bases and at J to 2 bases, leaving 9 bases not matched to a gene. This chain's CDR3 is CSARRAGGILQETQYF. In DNA form, the CDR3 reads TGCAGTGCTAGGCGAGCGGGGGGGATCCTACAAGAGACCCAGTACTTC.

On this clonotype: In this CDR3 the conserved last residue, phenylalanine or tryptophan, is missing, so a read error is likely. V is TRBV7-9 and J is TRBJ2-5; a possible D gene is TRBD1 (6 bases). Germline CDR1 and CDR2: SEHNR and FQNEAQ (reference sequence). The CDR3 extends over 15 amino acids. CDR3 nucleotide sequence: TGTGCCAGCAACTTAGTTCGGGACACCCAAGAGACCCAGTACTAC. This encodes CASNLVRDTQETQYY.

Only a few counts were recorded for this clonotype. The V gene is TRBV20-1, the J gene TRBJ1-2, with a weak D call TRBD1 (5 bases). This CDR3 has 13 amino acids. Germline loops: CDR1 DFQATT, CDR2 SNEGSKA (reference sequence). Trimming took off 4 bases at V and 7 bases at J, with 16 bases between the two ends. CDR3 protein: CSATGTRLGGYTF. The DNA for the CDR3 is TGCAGTGCTACAGGGACCAGGCTGGGTGGCTACACCTTC.

V gene TRBV27 combines with J gene TRBJ2-2; 7 nucleotides agree with TRBD1. Trimming cost V 3 bases and J 0 bases; bases outside gene matches: 4. CDR1 is MNHEY and CDR2 is SMNVEV in the germline V gene (reference sequence). The CDR3 runs to 16 residues. The CDR3 here is CASSFQGDPNTGELFF. The CDR3 nucleotides read TGTGCCAGCAGTTTCCAGGGGGACCCGAACACCGGGGAGCTGTTTTTT.

As regards this clonotype: An end of the junction differs from the germline gene, which may be a read error. CDR3 loop: CASSLSLRQESTNEKLFF. The CDR3 coding sequence is TGTGCCAGCAGTCTATCCCTCCGACAGGAATCAACTAATGAAAAACTGTTTTTT. The chain carries TRBV27 and TRBJ1-4, with a weak D call TRBD1 (6 bases). The CDR3 spans 18 residues. Germline CDR1 reads MNHEY; CDR2 reads SMNVEV (reference sequence).

In its sample, this clonotype was seen many times. This chain connects TRBV5-5 to TRBJ2-3, with D hard to call. Germline V gene sequence: CDR1 SGHKS, CDR2 YYEKEE (reference sequence). CDR3 length: 14 residues. V dropped 5 bases and J dropped 0 bases, with 10 bases sitting between them. CDR3 in amino acids: CASRTGLSTDTQYF. CDR3 nucleotide sequence: TGTGCCAGCAGAACCGGGCTTAGCACAGATACGCAGTATTTT.

Many counts were recorded for this clonotype. The V gene is TRBV12-3 or TRBV12-4, the J gene TRBJ2-3; tentative D call: TRBD1 (5 bases). The CDR3 contains 14 residues. The V end was cut by 9 bases, the J end by 2 bases, with 15 bases between. The CDR3 DNA follows: TGTGCCAGTACAGACAGAGCCTACACAGATACGCAGTATTTT. Protein sequence: CASTDRAYTDTQYF.

This clonotype was seen a few times. The chain is built from TRBV12-3 or TRBV12-4 and TRBJ2-3; D call uncertain. V lost 0 bases and J lost 2, with 6 bases in between. This CDR3 region has 14 residues. The CDR3 is CASSLALFTDTQYF. Written as DNA, the CDR3 is TGTGCCAGCAGTTTAGCGCTGTTCACAGATACGCAGTATTTT.